A selection of T cell receptor beta chains follows, all from one sample in a study of technical replicates of blood from a few donors. Sequencing used immunoSEQ multiplex PCR; TCRdb keeps in-frame clones, though not all of them. The sample lists roughly 90,000 clones, around 95% occurring once. The sample consisted of T cells isolated from PBMCs. All receptors derive from a human donor in good health. CDR3s include the opening cysteine and the closing phenylalanine or tryptophan. A D gene is named only where the DNA matches it firmly. Size values are once, few and many counts, or a class for expanded clones, and some rows have none.

clone_size: -
d_call: TRBD2
j_call: TRBJ2-3
v_call: TRBV11-2
cdr3_nt: TGTGCCAGCAGCCCGGGACTAGCGGGGGGCCTTAGCACAGATACGCAGTATTTT
cdr3_aa: CASSPGLAGGLSTDTQYF

clone_size: -
d_call: TRBD1
j_call: TRBJ1-3
v_call: TRBV7-9
cdr3_nt: TGTGCCAGCAGCTTTACAGGGGGCGAAGGAAACACCATATATTTT
cdr3_aa: CASSFTGGEGNTIYF

clone_size: -
d_call: TRBD1
j_call: TRBJ2-7
v_call: TRBV7-8
cdr3_nt: TGTGCCAGCAGCCGTCCGCTGAGACCGGGACAGGGGCACGAGCAGTACTTC
cdr3_aa: CASSRPLRPGQGHEQYF

clone_size: -
d_call: -
j_call: TRBJ2-7
v_call: TRBV5-1
cdr3_nt: TGCGCCAGCAGCTTGTTACAGGGCTCAAACGAGCAGTACTTC
cdr3_aa: CASSLLQGSNEQYF

clone_size: -
d_call: TRBD1
j_call: TRBJ2-7
v_call: TRBV29-1
cdr3_nt: TGCAGCGTTGAAGATAGGACAGGGCGGTCCTACGAGCAGTACTTC
cdr3_aa: CSVEDRTGRSYEQYF

clone_size: -
d_call: TRBD1
j_call: TRBJ1-2
v_call: TRBV18
cdr3_nt: TGTGCCAGCACTACAGGGGAGGTATATGGCTACACCTTC
cdr3_aa: CASTTGEVYGYTF

clone_size: -
d_call: TRBD1
j_call: TRBJ2-7
v_call: TRBV13
cdr3_nt: TGTGCCAGCAGTTCCGGGACAGGGACCTACGAGCAGTACTTC
cdr3_aa: CASSSGTGTYEQYF

clone_size: few
d_call: -
j_call: TRBJ1-3
v_call: TRBV27
cdr3_nt: TGTGCCAGCAGTTCCCGTGGAGGGTCTTATGGAAACACCATATATTTT
cdr3_aa: CASSSRGGSYGNTIYF

clone_size: -
d_call: TRBD1
j_call: TRBJ2-2
v_call: TRBV28
cdr3_nt: TGTGCCAGTAACAATCGCGCGACAGGGGGGACCGGGGAGCTGTTTTTT
cdr3_aa: CASNNRATGGTGELFF

clone_size: once
d_call: -
j_call: TRBJ1-5
v_call: TRBV14
cdr3_nt: TGTGCCAGCAGCCAAGATCCACGGGGTCAGCCCCAGCATTTT
cdr3_aa: CASSQDPRGQPQHF

clone_size: -
d_call: -
j_call: TRBJ1-2
v_call: TRBV14
cdr3_nt: TGTGCCAGCAGCTTTGGGACACTGGGAGATGGCTACACCTTC
cdr3_aa: CASSFGTLGDGYTF

clone_size: -
d_call: TRBD1
j_call: TRBJ1-2
v_call: TRBV30
cdr3_nt: TGTGCCTGGAGGTTGGGACAGAACTATGGCTACACCTTC
cdr3_aa: CAWRLGQNYGYTF

clone_size: -
d_call: TRBD2
j_call: TRBJ2-5
v_call: TRBV11-3
cdr3_nt: TGTGCCAGCAGCTGGACTAGGGAGCGAGAGACCCAGTACTTC
cdr3_aa: CASSWTRERETQYF

clone_size: -
d_call: TRBD1
j_call: TRBJ2-7
v_call: TRBV30
cdr3_nt: TGTGCCTGGAGTGTCCTCGGACAGGGGGCAAAAGAGCAGTACTTC
cdr3_aa: CAWSVLGQGAKEQYF

clone_size: -
d_call: -
j_call: TRBJ2-1
v_call: TRBV5-1
cdr3_nt: TGCGCCAGCAGCTTGGCCTTAGAGGGCGATGAGCAGTTCTTC
cdr3_aa: CASSLALEGDEQFF

clone_size: -
d_call: -
j_call: TRBJ1-5
v_call: TRBV6-1
cdr3_nt: TGTGCCAGCAGTGAAACTGAGCCACATCAGCCCCAGCATTTT
cdr3_aa: CASSETEPHQPQHF

clone_size: -
d_call: -
j_call: TRBJ1-2
v_call: TRBV6-5
cdr3_nt: TGTGCCAGCAAAGGAGGGGTATATGGCTACACCTTC
cdr3_aa: CASKGGVYGYTF

clone_size: -
d_call: TRBD1
j_call: TRBJ1-2
v_call: TRBV28
cdr3_nt: TGTGCCAGCAGTTTAGGGACAGTTCGATATGGCTACACCTTC
cdr3_aa: CASSLGTVRYGYTF

clone_size: -
d_call: -
j_call: TRBJ2-7
v_call: TRBV7-2
cdr3_nt: TGTGCCAGCAGCCCCCTTTTCTACGAGCAGTACTTC
cdr3_aa: CASSPLFYEQYF

clone_size: once
d_call: -
j_call: TRBJ1-1
v_call: TRBV5-6
cdr3_nt: TGTGCCAGCAGCTTGTGGGCCCGCAAATCCGGGAACACTGAAGCTTTCTTT
cdr3_aa: CASSLWARKSGNTEAFF

clone_size: -
d_call: -
j_call: TRBJ2-7
v_call: TRBV29-1
cdr3_nt: TGCAGCGTTGTAACCCCATCCAGGGTGTACGAGCAGTACTTC
cdr3_aa: CSVVTPSRVYEQYF

clone_size: -
d_call: -
j_call: TRBJ2-7
v_call: TRBV29-1
cdr3_nt: TGCAGCGTTGTGGGCCCGTTAGGTTCCTACGAGCAGTACTTC
cdr3_aa: CSVVGPLGSYEQYF

clone_size: -
d_call: TRBD2
j_call: TRBJ2-1
v_call: TRBV29-1
cdr3_nt: TGCAGCGGCCTAGCGGGAGACAATGAGCAGTTCTTC
cdr3_aa: CSGLAGDNEQFF

clone_size: -
d_call: TRBD1
j_call: TRBJ2-5
v_call: TRBV6-6
cdr3_nt: TGTGCCAGCAAGGACAGGGCTAACCAAGAGACCCAGTACTTC
cdr3_aa: CASKDRANQETQYF

clone_size: -
d_call: -
j_call: TRBJ1-1
v_call: TRBV7-2
cdr3_nt: TGTGCCAGCAGCTTCAATACAGGATCCTTAGGTGGAGCTTTCTTT
cdr3_aa: CASSFNTGSLGGAFF

clone_size: -
d_call: -
j_call: TRBJ2-4
v_call: TRBV11-1
cdr3_nt: TGTGCCAGCAGCCCGGTCGATACAGGGCAGAACATTCAGTACTTC
cdr3_aa: CASSPVDTGQNIQYF

clone_size: once
d_call: -
j_call: TRBJ1-6
v_call: TRBV4-1
cdr3_nt: TGCGCCAGCAGCCACGGACAGAACTATAATTCACCCCTCCACTTT
cdr3_aa: CASSHGQNYNSPLHF

clone_size: -
d_call: TRBD2
j_call: TRBJ2-7
v_call: TRBV2
cdr3_nt: TGTGCCAGCACCCGGACTAGCTCCTACGAGCAGTACTTC
cdr3_aa: CASTRTSSYEQYF

clone_size: -
d_call: -
j_call: TRBJ2-7
v_call: TRBV7-7
cdr3_nt: TGTGCCAGCAGCTCCAGCGTCGGATACGAGCAGTACTTC
cdr3_aa: CASSSSVGYEQYF

clone_size: once
d_call: -
j_call: TRBJ2-2
v_call: TRBV2
cdr3_nt: TGTGCCAGCAGTGACAGCGGGCCGACCGGGGAGCTGTTTTTT
cdr3_aa: CASSDSGPTGELFF

clone_size: -
d_call: TRBD2
j_call: TRBJ2-1
v_call: TRBV30
cdr3_nt: TGTGCCTGGAGCCTCGCGCGACTAGCGATTTACAATGAGCAGTTCTTC
cdr3_aa: CAWSLARLAIYNEQFF

clone_size: -
d_call: -
j_call: TRBJ2-3
v_call: TRBV7-3
cdr3_nt: TGTGCCAGCAGCCGTGGGCCCGGGGCAGATACGCAGTATTTT
cdr3_aa: CASSRGPGADTQYF

clone_size: -
d_call: TRBD1
j_call: TRBJ2-7
v_call: TRBV4-1
cdr3_nt: TGCGCCAGCAGCCCCAGGGGGCGGTACGAGCAGTACTTC
cdr3_aa: CASSPRGRYEQYF

clone_size: -
d_call: -
j_call: TRBJ2-1
v_call: TRBV6-1
cdr3_nt: TGTGCCAGCAACGATTATAGTGAGCAGTTCTTC
cdr3_aa: CASNDYSEQFF

clone_size: -
d_call: -
j_call: TRBJ1-5
v_call: TRBV6-1
cdr3_nt: TGTGCCAGCAGTGTCCCACAGGGCCAGCCCCAGCATTTT
cdr3_aa: CASSVPQGQPQHF

clone_size: -
d_call: TRBD1
j_call: TRBJ1-6
v_call: TRBV18
cdr3_nt: TGTGCCAGCTCACTAGGACAGGGAGGTTCACCCCTCCACTTT
cdr3_aa: CASSLGQGGSPLHF

clone_size: -
d_call: -
j_call: TRBJ1-5
v_call: TRBV7-8
cdr3_nt: TGTGCCAGCAGCTTAGCGCTCGGGGAAGTGGGTCAGCCCCAGCATTTT
cdr3_aa: CASSLALGEVGQPQHF

clone_size: once
d_call: TRBD2
j_call: TRBJ2-3
v_call: TRBV23-1
cdr3_nt: TGCGCCAGAGCGGGAGGGGAGGATACGCAGTATTTT
cdr3_aa: CARAGGEDTQYF

clone_size: -
d_call: TRBD2
j_call: TRBJ2-7
v_call: TRBV4-2
cdr3_nt: TGTGCCAGCAGCCAAGATCCCATCCGTGGGAGGGGAGGAGGGACCTACGAGCAGTACTTC
cdr3_aa: CASSQDPIRGRGGGTYEQYF

clone_size: -
d_call: -
j_call: TRBJ2-7
v_call: TRBV2
cdr3_nt: TGTGCCAGCAGTTGGGCCTCCTACGAGCAGTACTTC
cdr3_aa: CASSWASYEQYF

clone_size: -
d_call: TRBD1
j_call: TRBJ2-7
v_call: TRBV2
cdr3_nt: TGTGCCAGCAGTCCGGACAGGACGTACGAGCAGTACTTC
cdr3_aa: CASSPDRTYEQYF

clone_size: -
d_call: -
j_call: TRBJ1-1
v_call: TRBV6-1
cdr3_nt: TGTGCCAGCAGTGAAGCGCACAGGACCGACACTGAAGCTTTCTTT
cdr3_aa: CASSEAHRTDTEAFF

clone_size: -
d_call: TRBD1
j_call: TRBJ2-2
v_call: TRBV6-5
cdr3_nt: TGTGCCAGCAGTTACCTGGACAGGGGCTCCGGGGAGCTGTTTTTT
cdr3_aa: CASSYLDRGSGELFF

clone_size: -
d_call: TRBD1
j_call: TRBJ2-1
v_call: TRBV5-1
cdr3_nt: TGCGCCAGCGGTTACAACAGGGGGAATTACAATGAGCAGTTCTTC
cdr3_aa: CASGYNRGNYNEQFF

clone_size: -
d_call: TRBD2
j_call: TRBJ2-5
v_call: TRBV4-2
cdr3_nt: TGTGCCAGCAGCCAAGATGGGGCGGTAGCGGGAGAGACCCAGTACTTC
cdr3_aa: CASSQDGAVAGETQYF

clone_size: -
d_call: -
j_call: TRBJ1-6
v_call: TRBV11-2
cdr3_nt: TGTGCCAGCAGCTTGAGATGGACTGGCGATTCACCCCTCCACTTT
cdr3_aa: CASSLRWTGDSPLHF

clone_size: -
d_call: -
j_call: TRBJ1-2
v_call: TRBV29-1
cdr3_nt: TGCAGCGTTGAAGACAGGGCTGTTGGCTACACCTTC
cdr3_aa: CSVEDRAVGYTF

clone_size: -
d_call: -
j_call: TRBJ1-2
v_call: TRBV6-4
cdr3_nt: TGTGCCAGCAGTGAGCGGCGCACCAGAGCCCCCTATGGCTACACCTTC
cdr3_aa: CASSERRTRAPYGYTF

clone_size: -
d_call: -
j_call: TRBJ2-1
v_call: TRBV7-8
cdr3_nt: TGTGCCAGCAGCTCCCAAGCCGATGAGCAGTTCTTC
cdr3_aa: CASSSQADEQFF

clone_size: -
d_call: -
j_call: TRBJ2-1
v_call: TRBV28
cdr3_nt: TGTGCCAGCAGTTTCCTAACCTTCAGGCGGTCGGAGGGCAATGAGCAGTTCTTC
cdr3_aa: CASSFLTFRRSEGNEQFF

clone_size: few
d_call: -
j_call: TRBJ1-1
v_call: TRBV29-1
cdr3_nt: TGCAGCGTCTTACAGGGTAAGGGGGCTGAAGCTTTCTTT
cdr3_aa: CSVLQGKGAEAFF

clone_size: -
d_call: -
j_call: TRBJ2-3
v_call: TRBV14
cdr3_nt: TGTGCCAGCAGCCAAGTGGGCGGGGATGTTTCAGATACGCAGTATTTT
cdr3_aa: CASSQVGGDVSDTQYF

clone_size: -
d_call: TRBD1
j_call: TRBJ1-5
v_call: TRBV4-1
cdr3_nt: TGCGCCAGCAGCCAACTGACAGGGGACAATCAGCCCCAGCATTTT
cdr3_aa: CASSQLTGDNQPQHF

clone_size: -
d_call: TRBD2
j_call: TRBJ2-2
v_call: TRBV15
cdr3_nt: TGTGCCACCAGCAGGGGGGGGGACTCGAACACCGGGGAGCTGTTTTTT
cdr3_aa: CATSRGGDSNTGELFF

clone_size: -
d_call: -
j_call: TRBJ1-1
v_call: TRBV18
cdr3_nt: TGTGCCAGCTCACCTCCGGGAACGACTGAAGCTTTCTTT
cdr3_aa: CASSPPGTTEAFF

clone_size: -
d_call: TRBD2
j_call: TRBJ2-1
v_call: TRBV5-4
cdr3_nt: TGTGCCAGCAGCTTGGGAGTCACTAGCGGGAAGAGAAATGAGCAGTTCTTC
cdr3_aa: CASSLGVTSGKRNEQFF

clone_size: -
d_call: TRBD2
j_call: TRBJ2-7
v_call: TRBV28
cdr3_nt: TGTGCCAGCAGTTCCCCGGCTAGCGGTACCTACGAGCAGTACTTC
cdr3_aa: CASSSPASGTYEQYF